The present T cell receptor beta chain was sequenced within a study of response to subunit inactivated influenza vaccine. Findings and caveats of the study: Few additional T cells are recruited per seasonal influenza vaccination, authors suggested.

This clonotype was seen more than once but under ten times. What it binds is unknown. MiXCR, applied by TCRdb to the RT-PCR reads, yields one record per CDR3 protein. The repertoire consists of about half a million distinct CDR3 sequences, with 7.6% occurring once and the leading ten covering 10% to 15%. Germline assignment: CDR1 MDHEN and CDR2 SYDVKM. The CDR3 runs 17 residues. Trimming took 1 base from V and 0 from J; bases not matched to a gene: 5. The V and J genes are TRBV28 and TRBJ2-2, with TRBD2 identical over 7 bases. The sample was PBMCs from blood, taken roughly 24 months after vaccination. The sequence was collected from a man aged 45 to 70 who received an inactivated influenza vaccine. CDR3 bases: TGTGCCAGCAGTTTATCGGCTAGCGGCGCGAACACCGGGGAGCTGTTTTTT. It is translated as CASSLSASGANTGELFF.